This is a list of T cell receptor beta chains from one sample in a study of shared clonotypes between healthy human individuals. Libraries were prepared by immunoSEQ multiplex PCR; TCRdb keeps only in-frame clonotypes and omits some of them. The sample contains about 2.3 million clones, less than 95% of which appear only once. Sequenced sample: naive CD4+ T cells from PBMCs. The receptors were sampled from a man aged 18 to 29 in good health. Some clones in this sample may be carry-over from other donors' samples. Both conserved end residues are part of each CDR3. D genes are given only for firm matches. Not every row has a clone size; where given, it reads once, few, many or a size class.

V: TRBV11-2
size: once
J: TRBJ2-3
D: TRBD2
CDR3: CASSLVVGGLTDTQYF
DNA: TGTGCCAGCAGCTTAGTGGTGGGGGGACTAACAGATACGCAGTATTTT

V: TRBV18
size: few
J: TRBJ2-7
D: TRBD2
CDR3: CASSPGREGEQYF
DNA: TGTGCCAGCTCACCAGGACGGGAGGGCGAGCAGTACTTC

V: TRBV5-1
size: -
J: TRBJ2-7
D: -
CDR3: CASSLELGRANEQYF
DNA: TGCGCCAGCAGCTTGGAACTAGGCAGAGCCAACGAGCAGTACTTC

V: TRBV5-1
size: -
J: TRBJ2-1
D: -
CDR3: CASSFELAGSNEQFF
DNA: TGCGCCAGCAGCTTTGAACTAGCCGGGAGCAATGAGCAGTTCTTC

V: TRBV28
size: -
J: TRBJ2-2
D: TRBD1
CDR3: CASSLSGQGRTGELFF
DNA: TGTGCCAGCAGTTTATCGGGACAGGGGCGCACCGGGGAGCTGTTTTTT

V: TRBV27
size: once
J: TRBJ1-1
D: -
CDR3: CASSRQGSSVGAFF
DNA: TGTGCCAGCAGCCGGCAGGGGTCCTCGGTTGGGGCTTTCTTT

V: TRBV30
size: -
J: TRBJ1-2
D: TRBD1
CDR3: CAWTLLGGQGNYGYTF
DNA: TGTGCCTGGACTCTCCTCGGGGGACAGGGAAACTATGGCTACACCTTC

V: TRBV20-1
size: -
J: TRBJ1-2
D: -
CDR3: CSARLGYGYTF
DNA: TGCAGTGCTCGTCTCGGGTATGGCTACACCTTC

V: TRBV4-1
size: -
J: TRBJ2-3
D: TRBD2
CDR3: CASSQSGGVTRPADTQYF
DNA: TGCGCCAGCAGCCAAAGCGGGGGTGTGACTCGGCCTGCAGATACGCAGTATTTT

V: TRBV28
size: -
J: TRBJ1-2
D: -
CDR3: CASSSPGTPNGYTF
DNA: TGTGCCAGCAGTTCACCCGGGACGCCGAATGGCTACACCTTC

V: TRBV29-1
size: -
J: TRBJ1-3
D: -
CDR3: CSIRDSGNTIYF
DNA: TGCAGCATTAGAGACTCTGGAAACACCATATATTTT

V: TRBV19
size: -
J: TRBJ2-4
D: -
CDR3: CASSMGGFAKNIQYF
DNA: TGTGCCAGTAGTATGGGAGGCTTCGCCAAAAACATTCAGTACTTC

V: TRBV28
size: -
J: TRBJ1-2
D: -
CDR3: CAIGTGLSRMSYPF
DNA: TGTGCCATCGGTACAGGTTTATCCAGGATGAGCTACCCCTTC

V: TRBV19
size: -
J: TRBJ1-2
D: -
CDR3: CASTQGPTGDGYTF
DNA: TGTGCCAGTACCCAAGGGCCGACAGGAGATGGCTACACCTTC

V: TRBV19
size: -
J: TRBJ1-6
D: TRBD1
CDR3: CASTGQGANSPLHF
DNA: TGTGCCAGCACCGGACAGGGGGCGAATTCACCCCTCCACTTT

V: TRBV7-3
size: -
J: TRBJ2-3
D: -
CDR3: CASSPLGPEDTQYF
DNA: TGTGCCAGCAGCCCCCTAGGCCCCGAAGATACGCAGTATTTT

V: TRBV7-2
size: -
J: TRBJ2-3
D: -
CDR3: CASSSTRGSTDTQYF
DNA: TGTGCCAGCAGTTCCACCCGGGGAAGCACAGATACGCAGTATTTT

V: TRBV5-1
size: -
J: TRBJ1-3
D: -
CDR3: CASSSGTVRSGNTIYF
DNA: TGCGCCAGCAGCTCTGGGACCGTACGCTCTGGAAACACCATATATTTT

V: TRBV28
size: -
J: TRBJ2-2
D: TRBD2
CDR3: CASRRLAGVVAGELFF
DNA: TGTGCCAGCAGGAGACTAGCGGGAGTGGTAGCCGGGGAGCTGTTTTTT

V: TRBV10-1
size: -
J: TRBJ2-1
D: -
CDR3: CASSVQNSNEQFF
DNA: TGCGCCAGCAGTGTCCAGAATAGCAATGAGCAGTTCTTC

V: TRBV11-2
size: -
J: TRBJ2-7
D: -
CDR3: CASSLGLAYEQYF
DNA: TGTGCCAGCAGCTTAGGTTTAGCTTACGAGCAGTACTTC

V: TRBV28
size: -
J: TRBJ2-1
D: -
CDR3: CASRSFETYNEQFF
DNA: TGTGCCAGCCGTAGCTTCGAAACCTACAATGAGCAGTTCTTC

V: TRBV30
size: -
J: TRBJ2-3
D: -
CDR3: CAWSVQGGLTDTQYF
DNA: TGTGCCTGGAGTGTACAGGGGGGGCTCACAGATACGCAGTATTTT

V: TRBV2
size: once
J: TRBJ2-1
D: TRBD1
CDR3: CASSGSRGLIGAGEQFF
DNA: TGTGCCAGCAGTGGTTCGAGGGGGCTAATAGGGGCGGGTGAGCAGTTCTTC

V: TRBV28
size: -
J: TRBJ2-7
D: -
CDR3: CASSSRGESYEQYF
DNA: TGTGCCAGCAGTTCGCGTGGGGAGTCCTACGAGCAGTACTTC

V: TRBV27
size: -
J: TRBJ1-1
D: -
CDR3: CASSLLGPRNTEAFF
DNA: TGTGCCAGCAGTTTATTAGGCCCAAGGAACACTGAAGCTTTCTTT

V: TRBV10-3
size: -
J: TRBJ2-5
D: -
CDR3: CATGGGDQETQYF
DNA: TGTGCCACTGGCGGCGGGGACCAAGAGACCCAGTACTTC

V: TRBV5-4
size: -
J: TRBJ2-5
D: TRBD1
CDR3: CASSVYRGETQYF
DNA: TGTGCCAGCAGCGTCTACAGGGGAGAGACCCAGTACTTC

V: TRBV27
size: -
J: TRBJ1-1
D: TRBD1
CDR3: CASSLRPGGTEAFF
DNA: TGTGCCAGCAGTTTAAGGCCAGGGGGCACTGAAGCTTTCTTT

V: TRBV5-4
size: -
J: TRBJ1-4
D: TRBD1
CDR3: CASSSRDRGREKLFF
DNA: TGTGCCAGCAGCTCCCGGGACAGGGGTAGAGAAAAACTGTTTTTT

V: TRBV9
size: -
J: TRBJ1-5
D: TRBD1
CDR3: CASSVEPGGRQPQHF
DNA: TGTGCCAGCAGCGTAGAACCAGGGGGGCGGCAGCCCCAGCATTTT

V: TRBV7-2
size: -
J: TRBJ1-2
D: -
CDR3: CASSLAGSNYGYTF
DNA: TGTGCCAGCAGCTTAGCGGGTTCTAACTATGGCTACACCTTC

V: TRBV9
size: -
J: TRBJ1-3
D: -
CDR3: CASSVEPISGNTIYF
DNA: TGTGCCAGCAGCGTCGAGCCTATCTCTGGAAACACCATATATTTT

V: TRBV5-3
size: -
J: TRBJ1-4
D: -
CDR3: CARSLRCVLGRLVDYNEKLFF
DNA: TGTGCCAGAAGCTTGAGGTGCGTGTTGGGCAGGCTTGTTGATTATAATGAAAAACTGTTTTTT

V: TRBV28
size: -
J: TRBJ1-1
D: -
CDR3: CASNLTPPRGAEAFF
DNA: TGTGCCAGCAACCTTACTCCCCCCCGAGGGGCTGAAGCTTTCTTT

V: TRBV7-2
size: -
J: TRBJ2-7
D: -
CDR3: CASSWGVVVTYEQYF
DNA: TGTGCCAGCAGCTGGGGGGTGGTGGTGACCTACGAGCAGTACTTC

V: TRBV28
size: -
J: TRBJ2-5
D: TRBD2
CDR3: CASSPSGRLQETQYF
DNA: TGTGCCAGCAGCCCTAGCGGGAGACTCCAAGAGACCCAGTACTTC

V: TRBV28
size: once
J: TRBJ2-1
D: TRBD2
CDR3: CASTLSGGNEQFF
DNA: TGTGCCAGCACCCTATCGGGGGGGAATGAGCAGTTCTTC

V: TRBV5-4
size: -
J: TRBJ2-7
D: TRBD2
CDR3: CASSLASGVSYEQYF
DNA: TGTGCCAGCAGCTTGGCTAGCGGGGTCTCCTACGAGCAGTACTTC

V: TRBV28
size: -
J: TRBJ1-4
D: -
CDR3: CASRNFASNEKLFF
DNA: TGTGCCAGCAGGAACTTCGCCAGTAATGAAAAACTGTTTTTT

V: TRBV28
size: once
J: TRBJ2-5
D: -
CDR3: CASSGPHEETQYF
DNA: TGTGCCAGCAGTGGGCCCCATGAAGAGACCCAGTACTTC

V: TRBV7-2
size: -
J: TRBJ2-7
D: -
CDR3: CASSSTSASLEQYF
DNA: TGTGCCAGCAGCTCCACTAGTGCGTCCCTCGAGCAGTACTTC